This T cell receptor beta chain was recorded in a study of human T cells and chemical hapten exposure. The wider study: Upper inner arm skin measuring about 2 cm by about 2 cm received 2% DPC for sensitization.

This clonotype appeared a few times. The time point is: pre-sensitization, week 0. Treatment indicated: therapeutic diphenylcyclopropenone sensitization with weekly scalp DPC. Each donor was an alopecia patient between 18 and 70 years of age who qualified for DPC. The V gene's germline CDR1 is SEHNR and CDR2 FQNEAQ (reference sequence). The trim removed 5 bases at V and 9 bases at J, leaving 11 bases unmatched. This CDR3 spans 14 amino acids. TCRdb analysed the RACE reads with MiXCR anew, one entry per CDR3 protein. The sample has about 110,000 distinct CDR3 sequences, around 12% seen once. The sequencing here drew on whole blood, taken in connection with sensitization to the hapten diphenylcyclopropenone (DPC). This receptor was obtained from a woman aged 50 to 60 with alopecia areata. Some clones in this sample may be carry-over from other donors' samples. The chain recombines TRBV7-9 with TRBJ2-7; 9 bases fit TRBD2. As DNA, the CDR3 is TGTGCCAGCAGCCCGCTTAGCGGGAGCGGGATGCAGTACTTC. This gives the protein CASSPLSGSGMQYF.